The rows below give T cell receptor beta chains drawn from one sample of a study of T cells in Graves' hyperthyroidism and ophthalmopathy. MiXCR, applied by TCRdb to the multiplex PCR reads, yields one record per CDR3 protein. The profile shows roughly 700,000 distinct CDR3 sequences, approximately 15% of them singletons. Sequenced sample: blood. The receptor source for this set is a man aged 45-65 years with Graves' hyperthyroidism. The CDR3 runs from the conserved cysteine through the conserved F or W. A D gene is named only where the DNA matches it firmly. Clone sizes are given selectively: once, few, many, or a class where the clone is expanded.

V,size,D,J,DNA,CDR3
TRBV15,few,-,TRBJ1-1,TGTGCCACCAGCGAATACAGGGCGGCGAACACTGAAGCTTTCTTT,CATSEYRAANTEAFF
TRBV6-2/TRBV6-3,few,-,TRBJ1-6,TGTGCCAGCAGTTCCTGGAACAGGGTGTATAATTCACCCCTCCACTTT,CASSSWNRVYNSPLHF
TRBV20-1,-,TRBD1,TRBJ2-7,TGCAGTGCTAGAGCCCCAGGGGGACACAGATCCTACGAGCAGTACTTC,CSARAPGGHRSYEQYF
TRBV7-3,-,TRBD2,TRBJ2-3,TGTGCCAGCAGCCCGACTAGCTGGGCCCAGAATACGCAGTATTTT,CASSPTSWAQNTQYF
TRBV5-1,many,-,TRBJ2-7,TGCGCCAGCAGCTTGGCCGCAGGGCCCACAAGAAGTAACGAGCAGTACTTC,CASSLAAGPTRSNEQYF
TRBV5-1,-,-,TRBJ1-2,TGCGCCAGCAGCTTGGCAGCGGGGCCTGAACTGCCGGCGGGCTACACCTTC,CASSLAAGPELPAGYTF
TRBV6-2/TRBV6-3,few,-,TRBJ2-7,TGTGCCAGCAGCGTCGCGGCCTTCGAGCAGTACTTC,CASSVAAFEQYF
TRBV13,few,-,TRBJ2-7,TGTGCCAGCAGTTCTATTATATTGGGGAAGGGCTACGAGCAGTACTTC,CASSSIILGKGYEQYF
TRBV5-4,-,-,TRBJ2-3,TGTGCCAGCAGCTTTATCCTGGAGGATACGCAGTATTTT,CASSFILEDTQYF
TRBV6-2/TRBV6-3,many,-,TRBJ2-6,TGTGCCAGCAGTTACACGTCTTGGGGACCCCTCAACGTCCTGACTTTC,CASSYTSWGPLNVLTF
TRBV4-3,few,-,TRBJ2-1,TGCGCCAGCAGCCAAGATCATGACCACAATGAGCAGTTCTTC,CASSQDHDHNEQFF
TRBV6-1,-,TRBD2,TRBJ2-1,TGTGCCAGCAGTAACCGGGGTAGCGGGGCCTACAATGAGCAGTTCTTC,CASSNRGSGAYNEQFF
TRBV7-2,many,TRBD1,TRBJ2-7,TGTGCCAGCAGCTTAGTTAGGGGGCCTCAGTACGAGCAGTACTTC,CASSLVRGPQYEQYF
TRBV7-9,few,-,TRBJ1-1,TGTGCCAGCAGCTTAGAAGGACCCACTGAAGCTTTCTTT,CASSLEGPTEAFF
TRBV30,-,TRBD1,TRBJ1-5,TGTGCCTGGAGTCGACAGGGGGGGCAGCCCCAGCATTTT,CAWSRQGGQPQHF
TRBV24-1,many,-,TRBJ2-7,TGTGCCACCAGTACAGGCCGCACATCCTACGAGCAGTACTTC,CATSTGRTSYEQYF
TRBV29-1,few,-,TRBJ2-2,TGCAGCGTCGCTGACAGGAACGTAGGCGGGGAGCTGTTTTTT,CSVADRNVGGELFF
TRBV3-1,-,-,TRBJ2-7,TGTGCCAGCAGCCAGTCCCTAGACAACCCACGTTCCTACGAGCAGTACTTC,CASSQSLDNPRSYEQYF
TRBV6-5,-,-,TRBJ1-4,TGTGCCAGCAGTTACTCAGTCGCTGAAAAACTGTTTTTT,CASSYSVAEKLFF
TRBV18,many,TRBD1,TRBJ2-5,TGTGCCAGCTCCCGACAGGGGGCTGTGGGAGAGACCCAGTACTTC,CASSRQGAVGETQYF
TRBV12-3/TRBV12-4,many,TRBD1,TRBJ1-5,TGTGCCAGCAGTTTAAGGGACAGGATCCAGCCCCAGCATTTT,CASSLRDRIQPQHF
TRBV6-1,few,-,TRBJ2-1,TGTGCCAGCAGGAGAAAAGGGGGGAGCTCCTACAATGAGCAGTTCTTC,CASRRKGGSSYNEQFF
TRBV29-1,-,TRBD1,TRBJ2-2,TGCAGCGTCGAGACAGGGCAGGGCACCGGGGAGCTGTTTTTT,CSVETGQGTGELFF
TRBV18,many,-,TRBJ2-5,TGTGCCAGCTCAGCAGGGGAGTGGGAGACCCAGTACTTC,CASSAGEWETQYF
TRBV15,few,-,TRBJ2-7,TGTGCCACCAGCAGAGATCAGGGAATGGGTGAGCAGTACTTC,CATSRDQGMGEQYF
TRBV28,-,-,TRBJ1-3,TGTGCCAGCAGTTTTGACCACGGAAACACCATATATTTT,CASSFDHGNTIYF
TRBV28,many,-,TRBJ1-2,TGTGCCAGCAGTCCCTCGGACTCGATAAACTATGGCTACACCTTC,CASSPSDSINYGYTF
TRBV30,many,-,TRBJ2-2,TGTGCCTGGAGGGACGGACAGTCCGGGGAGCTGTTTTTT,CAWRDGQSGELFF
TRBV20-1,few,-,TRBJ2-7,TGCAGTTCCGCTCTCGGGGATCGGTACGAGCAGTACTTC,CSSALGDRYEQYF
TRBV28,-,-,TRBJ1-5,TGTGCCAGCAGATGGGAACGTTTTGGGCCCCAGCATTTT,CASRWERFGPQHF
TRBV12-3/TRBV12-4,many,TRBD1,TRBJ1-1,TGTGCCAGCAGACCCCAGACAGGGACCGGTGAAGCTTTCTTT,CASRPQTGTGEAFF
TRBV29-1,few,-,TRBJ2-3,TGCAGCGTTGAAGATCAGGGGTTGACCCCAGATACGCAGTATTTT,CSVEDQGLTPDTQYF